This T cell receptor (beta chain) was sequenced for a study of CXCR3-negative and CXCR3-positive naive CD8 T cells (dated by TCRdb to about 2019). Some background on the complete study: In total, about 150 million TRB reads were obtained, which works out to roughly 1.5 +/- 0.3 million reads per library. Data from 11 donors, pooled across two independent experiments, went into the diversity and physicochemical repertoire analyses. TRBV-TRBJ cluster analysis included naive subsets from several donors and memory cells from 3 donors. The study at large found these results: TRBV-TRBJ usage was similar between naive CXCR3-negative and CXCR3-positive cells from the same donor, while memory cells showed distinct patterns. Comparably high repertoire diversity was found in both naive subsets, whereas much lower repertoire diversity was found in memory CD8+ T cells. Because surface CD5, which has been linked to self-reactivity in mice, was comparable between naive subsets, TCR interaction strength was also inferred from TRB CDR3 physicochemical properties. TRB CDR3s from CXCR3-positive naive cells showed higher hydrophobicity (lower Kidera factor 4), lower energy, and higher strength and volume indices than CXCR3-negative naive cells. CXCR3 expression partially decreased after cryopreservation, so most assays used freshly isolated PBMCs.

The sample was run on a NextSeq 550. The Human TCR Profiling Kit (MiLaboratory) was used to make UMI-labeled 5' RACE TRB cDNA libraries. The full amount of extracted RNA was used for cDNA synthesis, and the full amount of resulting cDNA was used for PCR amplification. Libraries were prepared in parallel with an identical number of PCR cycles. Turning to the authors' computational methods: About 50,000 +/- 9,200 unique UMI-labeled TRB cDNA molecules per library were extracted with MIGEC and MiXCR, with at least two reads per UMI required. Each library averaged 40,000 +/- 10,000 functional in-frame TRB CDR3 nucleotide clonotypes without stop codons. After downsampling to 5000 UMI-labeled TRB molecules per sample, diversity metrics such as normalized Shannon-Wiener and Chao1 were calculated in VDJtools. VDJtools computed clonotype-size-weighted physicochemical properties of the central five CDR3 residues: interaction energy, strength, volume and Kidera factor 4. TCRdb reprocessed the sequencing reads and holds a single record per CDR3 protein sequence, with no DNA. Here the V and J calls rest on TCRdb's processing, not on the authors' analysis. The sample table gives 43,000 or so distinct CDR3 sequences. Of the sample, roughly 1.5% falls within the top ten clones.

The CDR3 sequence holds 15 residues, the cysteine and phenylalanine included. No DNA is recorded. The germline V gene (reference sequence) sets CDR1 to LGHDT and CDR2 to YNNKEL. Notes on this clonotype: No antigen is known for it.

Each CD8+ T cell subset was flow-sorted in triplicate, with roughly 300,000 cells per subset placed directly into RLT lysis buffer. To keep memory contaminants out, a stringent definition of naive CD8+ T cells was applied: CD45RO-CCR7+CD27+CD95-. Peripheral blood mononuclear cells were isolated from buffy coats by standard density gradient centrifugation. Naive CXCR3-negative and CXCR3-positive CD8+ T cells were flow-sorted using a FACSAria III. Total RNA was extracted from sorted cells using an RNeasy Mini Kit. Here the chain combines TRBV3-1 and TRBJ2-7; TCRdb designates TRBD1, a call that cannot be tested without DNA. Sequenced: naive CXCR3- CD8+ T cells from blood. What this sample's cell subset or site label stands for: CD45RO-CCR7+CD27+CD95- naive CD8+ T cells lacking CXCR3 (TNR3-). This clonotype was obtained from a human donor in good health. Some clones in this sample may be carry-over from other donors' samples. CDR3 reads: CASSQHSTGNYEQYF.